The rows below give T cell receptor beta chains drawn from one sample of a study of shared clonotypes between healthy human individuals. Assay used: immunoSEQ multiplex PCR; TCRdb lists only in-frame clones, some missing. Of a few million clones listed, just under 95% are singletons. Sequencing used naive CD4+ T cells from PBMCs. These receptors all stem from a man aged 18 to 29 in good health. Some clones in this sample may be carry-over from other donors' samples. Both conserved end residues are part of each CDR3. D genes are given only for firm matches. Expanded clones get a size class; other rows say once, few or many, or leave the size out.

v_call: TRBV30
clone_size: NA
j_call: TRBJ2-1
d_call: TRBD2
cdr3_nt: TGTGCCTGGAGTGTCACGGGAGGAGGCAATGAGCAGTTCTTC
cdr3_aa: CAWSVTGGGNEQFF

v_call: TRBV14
clone_size: NA
j_call: TRBJ2-7
d_call: TRBD1
cdr3_nt: TGTGCCAGCAGCCCCGGGGAGGACAGGGGGTACCACGAGCAGTACTTC
cdr3_aa: CASSPGEDRGYHEQYF

v_call: TRBV28
clone_size: few
j_call: TRBJ1-5
d_call: NA
cdr3_nt: TGTGCCAGCAACCCCGGCGGGGGGAATCAGCCCCAGCATTTT
cdr3_aa: CASNPGGGNQPQHF

v_call: TRBV6-1
clone_size: NA
j_call: TRBJ2-7
d_call: NA
cdr3_nt: TGTGCCAGCAGCGCCCTTGGGCGCCGCCCTTACGAGCAGTACTTC
cdr3_aa: CASSALGRRPYEQYF

v_call: TRBV28
clone_size: NA
j_call: TRBJ1-4
d_call: NA
cdr3_nt: TGTGCCAGCAGCCTGGACCTTAATGAAAAACTGTTTTTT
cdr3_aa: CASSLDLNEKLFF

v_call: TRBV7-9
clone_size: NA
j_call: TRBJ1-4
d_call: TRBD1
cdr3_nt: TGTGCCAGCAGCTTCCTAGGACAGGGACGTAATGAAAAACTGTTTTTT
cdr3_aa: CASSFLGQGRNEKLFF

v_call: TRBV10-3
clone_size: NA
j_call: TRBJ2-3
d_call: TRBD2
cdr3_nt: TGTGCCATCAGTGATAAGGTGCCTAGCGGGAACCATAGGTCTAGCACAGATACGCAGTATTTT
cdr3_aa: CAISDKVPSGNHRSSTDTQYF

v_call: TRBV5-1
clone_size: NA
j_call: TRBJ2-7
d_call: TRBD1
cdr3_nt: TGCGCCAGCAGCCGAAACCCCGGGACAGGGTATTCCTACGAGCAGTACTTC
cdr3_aa: CASSRNPGTGYSYEQYF

v_call: TRBV7-2
clone_size: NA
j_call: TRBJ2-7
d_call: NA
cdr3_nt: TGTGCCAGCAGCTCGCAGGGGGAGCAGTACTTC
cdr3_aa: CASSSQGEQYF

v_call: TRBV10-3
clone_size: NA
j_call: TRBJ1-3
d_call: NA
cdr3_nt: TGTGCCATCAGCCAGAAGGGAAACACCATATATTTT
cdr3_aa: CAISQKGNTIYF

v_call: TRBV28
clone_size: NA
j_call: TRBJ2-1
d_call: NA
cdr3_nt: TGTGCCAGCAGTTTACAGGGTGGTCCCTACAATGAGCAGTTCTTC
cdr3_aa: CASSLQGGPYNEQFF

v_call: TRBV21-1
clone_size: NA
j_call: TRBJ1-1
d_call: NA
cdr3_nt: TGTGCCAGCGCGGTCACTGAAGCTTTCTTT
cdr3_aa: CASAVTEAFF

v_call: TRBV7-2
clone_size: NA
j_call: TRBJ2-1
d_call: NA
cdr3_nt: TGTGCCAGCAGCTTAGAGGTGCTCTACAATGAGCAGTTCTTC
cdr3_aa: CASSLEVLYNEQFF

v_call: TRBV5-8
clone_size: NA
j_call: TRBJ1-1
d_call: NA
cdr3_nt: TGTGCCAGCACCCAATTACACGGGACGGGTTTGAACACTGAAGCTTTCTTT
cdr3_aa: CASTQLHGTGLNTEAFF

v_call: TRBV28
clone_size: NA
j_call: TRBJ2-3
d_call: NA
cdr3_nt: TGTGCCAGCAGTCACCCCGTTACAGATACGCAGTATTTT
cdr3_aa: CASSHPVTDTQYF

v_call: TRBV9
clone_size: NA
j_call: TRBJ2-1
d_call: TRBD2
cdr3_nt: TGTGCCAGCAGCGTAGCCGGGGGGATGGTTGAGCAGTTCTTC
cdr3_aa: CASSVAGGMVEQFF

v_call: TRBV5-1
clone_size: NA
j_call: TRBJ1-2
d_call: NA
cdr3_nt: TGCGCCAGCAGCTTGGTGGTAGCTAACTATGGCTACACCTTC
cdr3_aa: CASSLVVANYGYTF

v_call: TRBV6-6
clone_size: NA
j_call: TRBJ2-7
d_call: NA
cdr3_nt: TGTGCCAGCAGCGCGGGGAGACACCCCCCCTACGAGCAGTACTTC
cdr3_aa: CASSAGRHPPYEQYF

v_call: TRBV7-3
clone_size: NA
j_call: TRBJ2-1
d_call: TRBD2
cdr3_nt: TGTGCCAGCAGCTATCGGACTAGCGGGAATGAGCAGTTCTTC
cdr3_aa: CASSYRTSGNEQFF

v_call: TRBV5-8
clone_size: NA
j_call: TRBJ2-4
d_call: NA
cdr3_nt: TGTGCCAGCAGCTTGAAGGGGATTATAGACATTCAGTACTTC
cdr3_aa: CASSLKGIIDIQYF

v_call: TRBV10-3
clone_size: NA
j_call: TRBJ2-7
d_call: NA
cdr3_nt: TGTGCCATCAGTGGGAGGGAGAGCGAGCAGTACTTC
cdr3_aa: CAISGRESEQYF

v_call: TRBV27
clone_size: NA
j_call: TRBJ1-5
d_call: NA
cdr3_nt: TGTGCCAGCAGTCCCCGATTCGGGACGGGCAATCAGCCCCAGCATTTT
cdr3_aa: CASSPRFGTGNQPQHF

v_call: TRBV2
clone_size: NA
j_call: TRBJ2-2
d_call: NA
cdr3_nt: TGTGCCAGCAGGAGGACTGAGAACACCGGGGAGCTGTTTTTT
cdr3_aa: CASRRTENTGELFF

v_call: TRBV27
clone_size: NA
j_call: TRBJ1-5
d_call: NA
cdr3_nt: TGTGCCAGCAGTCCGACCCAGGACACAAGTAATCAGCCCCAGCATTTT
cdr3_aa: CASSPTQDTSNQPQHF

v_call: TRBV28
clone_size: NA
j_call: TRBJ1-5
d_call: TRBD1
cdr3_nt: TGTGCCAGCAGTCCGGGACAGGGTAGCAATCAGCCCCAGCATTTT
cdr3_aa: CASSPGQGSNQPQHF

v_call: TRBV15
clone_size: NA
j_call: TRBJ1-2
d_call: NA
cdr3_nt: TGTGCCACCAGCGGCGATGGGGCATATGGCTACACCTTC
cdr3_aa: CATSGDGAYGYTF